This entry features one T cell receptor beta chain sequence. What it binds is unknown. Expressed TCRB transcripts got sequenced, as all isolated RNA was reverse transcribed. Data came from immunoSEQ multiplex PCR; TCRdb stores just in-frame clones and leaves some out. The data hold approximately 270,000 clones, with more than 13% observed a single time. The sample originates from a study of beta chain features in type 1 diabetes. Study conclusions and caveats: Type 1 diabetes patients showed a moderate but significant shortening of TCRB CDR3s in all four CD4+ subsets.

The CDR3 consists of 13 residues. Germline values: CDR1 SGHTA, CDR2 FQGTGA. Unmatched junction bases numbered 5, after V lost 8 bases and J lost 3 bases. Stem cell-like memory, regulatory, central memory and naive CD4+ cells were sorted via CD45RO/CCR7/CD25/CD127/CD95/CD27. Material for sequencing was naive CD4+ T cells from blood. This clonotype was sampled from a man aged 25 to 40 with type 1 diabetes. V and J are TRBV7-3 and TRBJ1-1; 8 bases line up with TRBD1. In nucleotides, the CDR3 is TGTGCCAGCGCAGGGGGCACAGACACTGAAGCTTTCTTT. It codes for CASAGGTDTEAFF.